This TCR beta chain was sequenced for a study of T cell repertoires in cytomegalovirus infection. Study details: CMV infection and matching HLA type were both indicated by public TCR beta signatures.

One entry per CDR3 protein results from TCRdb running MiXCR on the reads. The sample consists of 700,000 to 900,000 distinct CDR3 sequences, roughly 28% of them appearing once. Points on this clonotype: Its antigen is not identified.

V was pared by 7 bases and J by 2 bases, with 9 bases between. The CDR3 is 13 residues long. The sample here was cultured CD8+ T cells from PBMCs, taken from culture after CMV antigen stimulation. V is TRBV12-3 or TRBV12-4 and J is TRBJ2-1; D may match TRBD1 or TRBD2 (5 bases each). The receptor was isolated from a human donor in good health (CMV status not recorded). Some clones in this sample may be carry-over from other donors' samples. CDR3 sequence reads: CASTGATYNEQFF. Here the CDR3 DNA reads TGTGCCAGCACCGGGGCTACCTACAATGAGCAGTTCTTC.